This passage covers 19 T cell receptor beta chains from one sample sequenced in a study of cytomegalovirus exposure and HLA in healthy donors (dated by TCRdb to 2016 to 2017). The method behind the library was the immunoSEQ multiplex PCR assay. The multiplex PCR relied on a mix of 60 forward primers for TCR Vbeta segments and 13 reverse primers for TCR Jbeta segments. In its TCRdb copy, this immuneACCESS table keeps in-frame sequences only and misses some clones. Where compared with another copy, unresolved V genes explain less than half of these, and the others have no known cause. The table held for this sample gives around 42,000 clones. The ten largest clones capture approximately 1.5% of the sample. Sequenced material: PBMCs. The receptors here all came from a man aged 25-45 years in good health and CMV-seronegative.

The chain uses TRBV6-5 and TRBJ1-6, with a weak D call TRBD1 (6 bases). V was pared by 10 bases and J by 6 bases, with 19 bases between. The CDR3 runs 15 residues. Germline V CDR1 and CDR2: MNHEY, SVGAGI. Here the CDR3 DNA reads TGTGCCACCCATCAGGGGACGCTGCTTAATTCACCCCTCCACTTT. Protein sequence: CATHQGTLLNSPLHF.

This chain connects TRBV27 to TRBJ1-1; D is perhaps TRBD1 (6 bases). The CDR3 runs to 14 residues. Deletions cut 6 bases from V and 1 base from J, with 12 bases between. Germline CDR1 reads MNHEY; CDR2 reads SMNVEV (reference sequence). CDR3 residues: CASSLLQGNTEAFF. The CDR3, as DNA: TGTGCCAGCAGCCTCCTACAGGGGAACACTGAAGCTTTCTTT.

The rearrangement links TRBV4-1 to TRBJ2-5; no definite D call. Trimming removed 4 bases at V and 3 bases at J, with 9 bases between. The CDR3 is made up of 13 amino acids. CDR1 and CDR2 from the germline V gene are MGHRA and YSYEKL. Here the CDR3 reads CASSLNPEETQYF. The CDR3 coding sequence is TGCGCCAGCAGCCTAAACCCGGAAGAGACCCAGTACTTC.

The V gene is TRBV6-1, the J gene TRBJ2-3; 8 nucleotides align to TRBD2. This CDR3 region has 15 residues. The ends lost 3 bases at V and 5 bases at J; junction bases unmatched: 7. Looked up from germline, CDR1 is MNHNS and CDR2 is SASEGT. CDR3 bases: TGTGCCAGCAGTGAGTCGAGCGGGAGTAGAGATACGCAGTATTTT. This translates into CASSESSGSRDTQYF.

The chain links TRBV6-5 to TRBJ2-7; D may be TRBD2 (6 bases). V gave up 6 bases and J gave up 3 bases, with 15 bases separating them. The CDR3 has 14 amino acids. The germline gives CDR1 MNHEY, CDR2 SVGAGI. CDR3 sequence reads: CASRGLPSFYEQYF. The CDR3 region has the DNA TGTGCCAGCAGGGGACTTCCGAGTTTCTACGAGCAGTACTTC.

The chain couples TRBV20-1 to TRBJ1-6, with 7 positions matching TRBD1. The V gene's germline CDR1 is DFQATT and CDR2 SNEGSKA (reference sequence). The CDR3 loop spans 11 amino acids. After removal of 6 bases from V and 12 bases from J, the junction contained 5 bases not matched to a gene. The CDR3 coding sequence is TGCAGTGCCGACAGGGTTCGACCCCTCCACTTT. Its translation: CSADRVRPLHF.

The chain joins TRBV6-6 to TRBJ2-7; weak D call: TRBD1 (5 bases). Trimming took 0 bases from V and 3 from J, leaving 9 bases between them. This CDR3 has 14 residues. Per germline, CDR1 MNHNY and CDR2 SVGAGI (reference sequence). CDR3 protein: CASSYSGQGYEQYF. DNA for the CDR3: TGTGCCAGCAGTTACTCAGGGCAGGGCTACGAGCAGTACTTC.

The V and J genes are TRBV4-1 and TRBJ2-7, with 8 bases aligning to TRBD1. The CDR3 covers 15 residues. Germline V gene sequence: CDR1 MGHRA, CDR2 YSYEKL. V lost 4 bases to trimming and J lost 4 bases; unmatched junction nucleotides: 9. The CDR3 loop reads CASSPRTGPLYEQYF. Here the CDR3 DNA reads TGCGCCAGCAGCCCTCGGACAGGGCCTCTTTACGAGCAGTACTTC.

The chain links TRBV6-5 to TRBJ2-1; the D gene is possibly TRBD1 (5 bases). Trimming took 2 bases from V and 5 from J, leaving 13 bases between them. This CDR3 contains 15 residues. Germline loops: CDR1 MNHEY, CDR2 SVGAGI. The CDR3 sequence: CASSYRGGRHNEQFF. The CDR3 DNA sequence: TGTGCCAGCAGTTACAGGGGCGGACGTCACAATGAGCAGTTCTTC.

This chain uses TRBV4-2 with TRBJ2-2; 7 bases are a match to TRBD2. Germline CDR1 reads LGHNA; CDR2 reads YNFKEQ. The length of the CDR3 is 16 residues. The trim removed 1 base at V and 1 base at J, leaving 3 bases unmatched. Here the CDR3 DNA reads TGTGCCAGCAGCCAAGGTTCTAGCGGGAACACCGGGGAGCTGTTTTTT. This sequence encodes CASSQGSSGNTGELFF.

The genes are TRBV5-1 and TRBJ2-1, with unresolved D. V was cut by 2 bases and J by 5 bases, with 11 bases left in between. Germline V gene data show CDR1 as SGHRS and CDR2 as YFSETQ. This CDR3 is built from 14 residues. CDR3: CASSFGSPHNEQFF. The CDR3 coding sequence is TGCGCCAGCAGCTTCGGGTCCCCTCACAATGAGCAGTTCTTC.

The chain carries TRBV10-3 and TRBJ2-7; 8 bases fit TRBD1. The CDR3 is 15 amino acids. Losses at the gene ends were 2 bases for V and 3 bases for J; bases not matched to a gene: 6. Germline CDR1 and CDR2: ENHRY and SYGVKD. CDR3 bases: TGTGCCATCAGTGAGGCCGGACAGGGATACTACGAGCAGTACTTC. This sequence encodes CAISEAGQGYYEQYF.

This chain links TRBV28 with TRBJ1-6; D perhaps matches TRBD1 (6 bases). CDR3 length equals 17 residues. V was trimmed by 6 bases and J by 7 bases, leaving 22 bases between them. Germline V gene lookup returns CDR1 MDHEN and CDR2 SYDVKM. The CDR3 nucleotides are TGTGCCAGCAGCCACTCCCGTATGACAGGTCGGAATTCACCCCTCCACTTT. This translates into CASSHSRMTGRNSPLHF.

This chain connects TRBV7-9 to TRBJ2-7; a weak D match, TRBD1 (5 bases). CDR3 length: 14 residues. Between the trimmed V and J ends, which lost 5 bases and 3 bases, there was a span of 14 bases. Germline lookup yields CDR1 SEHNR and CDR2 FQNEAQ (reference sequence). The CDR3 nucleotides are TGTGCCAGCAGCGCCGAAGGGGCCGTCTACGAGCAGTACTTC. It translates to CASSAEGAVYEQYF.

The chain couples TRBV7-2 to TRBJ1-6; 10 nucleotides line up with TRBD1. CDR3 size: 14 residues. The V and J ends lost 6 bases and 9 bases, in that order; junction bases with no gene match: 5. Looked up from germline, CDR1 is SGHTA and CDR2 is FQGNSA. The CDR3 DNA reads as TGTGCCAGCAGGAAGACAGGGGGCGGTTCACCCCTCCACTTT. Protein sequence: CASRKTGGGSPLHF.

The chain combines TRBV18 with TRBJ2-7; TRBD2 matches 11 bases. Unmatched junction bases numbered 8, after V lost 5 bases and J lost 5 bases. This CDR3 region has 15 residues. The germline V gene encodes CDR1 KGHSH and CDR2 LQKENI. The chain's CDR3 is CASSEYSGRAHEQYF. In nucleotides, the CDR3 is TGTGCCAGCTCAGAATATAGCGGGAGGGCCCACGAGCAGTACTTC.

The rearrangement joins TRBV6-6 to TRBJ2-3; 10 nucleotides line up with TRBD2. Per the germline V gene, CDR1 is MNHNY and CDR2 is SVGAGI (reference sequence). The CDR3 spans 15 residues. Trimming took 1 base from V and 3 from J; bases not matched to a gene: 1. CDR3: CASSYLAGGTDTQYF. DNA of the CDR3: TGTGCCAGCAGTTACTTAGCGGGGGGTACAGATACGCAGTATTTT.

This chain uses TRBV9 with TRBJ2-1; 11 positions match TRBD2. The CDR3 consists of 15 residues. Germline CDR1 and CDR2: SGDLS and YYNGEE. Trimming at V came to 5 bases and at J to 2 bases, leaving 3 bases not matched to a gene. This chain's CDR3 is CASSGTSGAYNEQFF. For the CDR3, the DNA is TGTGCCAGCAGTGGGACTAGCGGAGCCTACAATGAGCAGTTCTTC.

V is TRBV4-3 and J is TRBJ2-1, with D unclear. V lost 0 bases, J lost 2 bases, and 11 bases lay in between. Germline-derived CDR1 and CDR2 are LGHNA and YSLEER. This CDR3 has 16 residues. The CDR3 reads CASSQEAQDPYNEQFF. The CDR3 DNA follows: TGCGCCAGCAGCCAAGAAGCTCAGGATCCCTACAATGAGCAGTTCTTC.